This entry lists 12 T cell receptor beta chains sequenced from one sample in a study of cytomegalovirus exposure and HLA in healthy donors. The PCR was carried out with 60 Vbeta primers and 13 Jbeta primers. Sequencing used immunoSEQ multiplex PCR; TCRdb keeps in-frame clones, though not all of them. This repertoire shows roughly 140,000 clones, 65% to 85% found once; its top ten account for about 6.9%. Specimen: PBMCs. All receptors derive from a woman in her 40s in good health and CMV-seropositive.

The rearrangement uses TRBV28 and TRBJ1-4; tentatively, D is TRBD1 (5 bases). V was cut by 5 bases and J by 7 bases, with 11 bases left in between. The CDR3 is made up of 13 amino acids. Germline CDR1 and CDR2: MDHEN and SYDVKM. DNA for the CDR3: TGTGCCAGCAGTGCGGGACCTGTTGAAAAACTGTTTTTT. This encodes CASSAGPVEKLFF. The full variable domain, with the rest looked up from reference TRBV28 and TRBJ1-4, is DVKVTQSSRYLVKRTGEKVFLECVQDMDHENMFWYRQDPGLGLRLIYFSYDVKMKEKGDIPEGYSVSREKKERFSLILESASTNQTSMYLCASSAGPVEKLFFGSGTQLSVL.

V gene TRBV9 combines with J gene TRBJ2-3, with D possibly being TRBD1 (5 bases). This CDR3 is built from 14 residues. From germline, CDR1 is SGDLS and CDR2 YYNGEE. Trimming shortened V by 0 bases and J by 6 bases, and 11 bases separated the two germline ends. The CDR3 sequence: CASSVVGAWDTQYF. CDR3 sequence (DNA): TGTGCCAGCAGCGTAGTAGGGGCTTGGGATACGCAGTATTTT.

This clone was observed a single time. V gene TRBV5-5 combines with J gene TRBJ1-6, with TRBD1 as a possible D gene (6 bases). V lost 4 bases to trimming and J lost 3 bases, with 8 bases between them. The germline V gene encodes CDR1 SGHKS and CDR2 YYEKEE (reference sequence). There are 14 residues in the CDR3. CDR3 in amino acids: CASSPDSYNSPLHF. The CDR3 bases are TGTGCCAGCAGCCCGGACAGCTATAATTCACCCCTCCACTTT.

This clone was recorded only once. As DNA, the CDR3 is TGCGCCAGCAGCTTGTCTACCGGGACTAGCACAGATACGCAGTATTTT. Its translation is CASSLSTGTSTDTQYF. The gene calls are TRBV5-1 and TRBJ2-3; tentatively, D is TRBD2 (6 bases). The CDR3 length is 16 residues. CDR1 is SGHRS, CDR2 YFSETQ, per germline. Trimming stripped 1 base from V and 0 bases from J, with 12 bases between.

The gene calls are TRBV5-1 and TRBJ1-2, with 8 bases matching TRBD1. CDR1 SGHRS and CDR2 YFSETQ come from the germline V gene. J lost 5 bases, V lost 0 bases, and 6 bases had no gene match. The CDR3 covers 15 residues. CDR3 sequence reads: CASSLEQGARYGYTF. The CDR3 DNA follows: TGCGCCAGCAGCTTGGAGCAGGGGGCTCGGTATGGCTACACCTTC.

The chain has TRBV7-6 and TRBJ2-7, with D unclear. The CDR3 is 14 residues long. CDR1 is SGHVS, CDR2 FNYEAQ, per germline. Trimming removed 3 bases from V and 4 bases from J, with 13 bases in between. CDR3 protein: CASSLSDMDYEQYF. In nucleotides, the CDR3 is TGTGCCAGCAGCTTGAGCGATATGGATTACGAGCAGTACTTC. Combining the CDR3 with reference TRBV7-6 and TRBJ2-7 gives the whole variable domain GAGVSQSPRYKVTKRGQDVALRCDPISGHVSLYWYRQALGQGPEFLTYFNYEAQQDKSGLPNDRFSAERPEGSISTLTIQRTEQRDSAMYRCASSLSDMDYEQYFGPGTRLTVT.

The rearrangement links TRBV9 to TRBJ1-1; 9 bases map to TRBD1. V was pared by 4 bases and J by 1 base, with 2 bases of the junction left unmatched. This CDR3 contains 14 residues. The germline CDR1 and CDR2 sequences are SGDLS and YYNGEE. The chain's CDR3 is CASSPGQGNTEAFF. The CDR3 DNA reads TGTGCCAGCAGCCCGGGACAGGGGAACACTGAAGCTTTCTTT.

V is TRBV7-9 and J is TRBJ1-1; no clear D gene. V gave up 2 bases and J gave up 2 bases, with 12 bases separating them. The CDR3 totals 15 residues. Germline-derived CDR1 and CDR2 are SEHNR and FQNEAQ (reference sequence). The CDR3 spells CASSLPERTNTEAFF. The CDR3 nucleotides read TGTGCCAGCAGCTTACCCGAAAGAACTAACACTGAAGCTTTCTTT. Using reference TRBV7-9 and TRBJ1-1 for the parts outside the CDR3, the full variable domain is DTGVSQNPRHKITKRGQNVTFRCDPISEHNRLYWYRQTLGQGPEFLTYFQNEAQLEKSRLLSDRFSAERPKGSFSTLEIQRTEQGDSAMYLCASSLPERTNTEAFFGQGTRLTVV.

The J gene is TRBJ2-1, the V gene TRBV6-5; 11 bases fit TRBD1. CDR3 length: 15 residues. Trimming removed 8 bases from V and 8 bases from J; junction bases left unmatched: 11. Germline V gene data show CDR1 as MNHEY and CDR2 as SVGAGI. The DNA of the CDR3 is TGTGCCAGCCTTCCCCGGTGGACAGGGGGCCATGAGCAGTTCTTC. Its translation: CASLPRWTGGHEQFF.

The J gene is TRBJ2-1, the V gene TRBV7-2; 8 nucleotides agree with TRBD2. J gave up 4 bases and V 2 bases, and 7 bases lay outside the gene matches. Germline V gene sequence: CDR1 SGHTA, CDR2 FQGNSA. The length of the CDR3 is 16 residues. CDR3 DNA sequence: TGTGCCAGCAGCTTATATTGGCTAGCGGGTTACAATGAGCAGTTCTTC. It codes for CASSLYWLAGYNEQFF.

The V and J genes are TRBV5-4 and TRBJ2-3; TRBD2 aligns across 11 bases. J gave up 5 bases and V 0 bases, and 2 bases lay outside the gene matches. CDR1 and CDR2 (germline): SGHNT, YYREEE (reference sequence). CDR3 length: 15 amino acids. The CDR3: CASSLVAGGQDTQYF. Written as DNA, the CDR3 is TGTGCCAGCAGCTTGGTAGCGGGGGGGCAAGATACGCAGTATTTT.

This clone turned up a few times. The V call is TRBV30, the J call TRBJ1-2; D remains ambiguous. V shed 0 bases and J shed 6 bases, with 11 bases lying between them. Germline V gene lookup returns CDR1 GTSNPN and CDR2 SVGIG (reference sequence). This CDR3 has 13 residues. Written as DNA, the CDR3 is TGTGCCTGGAGTGTAATGGGTAGCGATGGCTACACCTTC. This gives the protein CAWSVMGSDGYTF.